Each of the 10 T cell receptor beta chains below was sequenced from the same sample in a study of tumor and adjacent non-tumor tissue in lung cancer. The template was RNA from unsorted bulk tissue. A modified ARM-PCR protocol with three rounds of nested PCR amplified TCRbeta. TCRdb reanalysed the multiplex PCR reads using MiXCR and keeps one entry per CDR3 protein. In the table there are approximately 120,000 distinct CDR3 sequences, approximately 66% of which are singletons. Sequenced input: lung tumor tissue. These receptors all come from a man aged 25-45 years with non-small cell lung cancer.

About this clonotype: A single base separates this from a much larger clone, so it may be a read error. The chain is built from TRBV6-5 and TRBJ2-7; no clear D gene. The CDR3 has 15 amino acids. With 4 bases removed from V and 2 bases from J, the gap between germline ends came to 15 bases. Germline lookup yields CDR1 MNHEY and CDR2 SVGAGI. The DNA of the CDR3 is TGTGCCAGCAGTTCCGAGCCTCTAAAACCCTACGAGCAGTACTTC. It specifies CASSSEPLKPYEQYF.

This clonotype has a count of ten or more. The chain joins TRBV20-1 to TRBJ2-3; D not certain. The CDR3 runs 11 residues. CDR1 and CDR2 (germline): DFQATT, SNEGSKA (reference sequence). The germline V and J ends were trimmed by 6 bases and 2 bases, with 6 bases remaining between them. The CDR3 nucleotides are TGCAGTGCGGGATACACAGATACGCAGTATTTT. It yields the protein CSAGYTDTQYF.

This clonotype was seen at least ten times. The V and J genes are TRBV20-1 and TRBJ2-7, with D perhaps matching TRBD2 (6 bases). The CDR3 extends over 13 amino acids. Trimming left V 2 bases short and J 4 bases short, with 12 bases between. Germline V gene lookup returns CDR1 DFQATT and CDR2 SNEGSKA (reference sequence). CDR3 sequence (DNA): TGCAGTGCTAGACCCGGGACTCGGTACGAGCAGTACTTC. Its protein is CSARPGTRYEQYF.

The chain recombines TRBV29-1 with TRBJ1-3; D is unclear. Germline-derived CDR1 and CDR2 are SQVTM and ANQGSEA. CDR3 length equals 14 residues. Between the trimmed V and J ends, which lost 5 bases and 0 bases, there was a span of 11 bases. CDR3: CSVTHGNSGNTIYF. The CDR3 DNA sequence: TGCAGCGTTACTCATGGAAACTCTGGAAACACCATATATTTT.

Points on this clonotype: A clone one base away is much larger, so this may be a read error. The CDR3 end shows no conserved phenylalanine or tryptophan, and so a read error is likely. The chain joins TRBV20-1 to TRBJ1-2, with 9 bases matching TRBD1. CDR3 length: 13 residues. V lost 3 bases to trimming and J lost 6 bases; unmatched junction nucleotides: 5. From germline, CDR1 is DFQATT and CDR2 SNEGSKA (reference sequence). The CDR3 region is CSARGQGGNGYTL. The CDR3 nucleotides are TGCAGTGCTAGGGGACAGGGCGGGAATGGCTACACCTTA.

Points on this clonotype: The junction departs from germline at one end; a sequencing error may be responsible. This chain links TRBV6-5 with TRBJ2-3; D may be TRBD2 (6 bases). Looked up from germline, CDR1 is MNHEY and CDR2 is SVGAGI. The CDR3 is 15 residues long. CDR3 region: CASSHSGGIGDTQYF. The CDR3 DNA reads TGTGCCAGCAGTCACTCGGGCGGGATCGGGGATACGCAGTATTTT.

A note on this clonotype: A much larger clone sits a single nucleotide away, making a read error possible. The rearrangement joins TRBV20-1 to TRBJ2-5; no firm D call. The V end lost 7 bases, the J end lost 5 bases, and 11 bases lay between the germline ends. CDR3 size: 11 residues. The germline V gene has CDR1 DFQATT and CDR2 SNEGSKA (reference sequence). The CDR3 loop reads CSVAPNETQYF. The CDR3 nucleotides read TGCAGTGTTGCGCCGAATGAGACCCAGTACTTC.

This clonotype was counted ten times or more. The chain couples TRBV6-5 to TRBJ1-4; 10 nucleotides line up with TRBD1. The CDR3 consists of 13 residues. Trimming at V came to 7 bases and at J to 8 bases, leaving 4 bases not matched to a gene. CDR1 and CDR2 (germline): MNHEY, SVGAGI. The chain's CDR3 is CASTGQGVEKLFF. The CDR3 coding sequence is TGTGCCAGCACTGGACAGGGGGTAGAAAAACTGTTTTTT.

Concerning this clonotype itself: A single base separates this from a much larger clone, so it may be a read error. The genes are TRBV6-2 or TRBV6-3 and TRBJ2-7, with 8 bases identical to TRBD1. The V gene end was trimmed by 10 bases and the J gene end by 2 bases; junction bases not matched to a gene: 10. This CDR3 spans 14 amino acids. Germline CDR1 is MNHEY and CDR2 is SVGEGT. The CDR3 sequence: CANTSGGEAYEQYF. CDR3 DNA: TGTGCCAACACTTCAGGGGGCGAGGCCTACGAGCAGTACTTC.

Points on this clonotype: Germline is not matched at one junction end, which may reflect a read error. The chain carries TRBV4-2 and TRBJ2-1; TRBD1 matches 9 bases. Germline assignment: CDR1 LGHNA and CDR2 YNFKEQ. The CDR3 is 16 amino acids. The CDR3 spells CVSSQDAGQGYNEKFF. CDR3 sequence (DNA): TGTGTCAGCAGCCAAGATGCGGGACAGGGCTACAATGAGAAGTTCTTC.